The text below deals with one T cell receptor (beta chain). Its binding antigen is unknown. One base away there is no much larger clone; base qualities are not given. This record belongs to a study of blood T cells in healthy people across ages (dated by TCRdb to about 2015). Regarding the study in general: In model experiments, template switching captured roughly one uniquely barcoded TCR beta cDNA molecule for every two T cells. Using deep sequencing normalized with unique cDNA molecular identifiers, the study measured how TCR beta repertoire diversity changes with age. The donors were split into four age groups: young (average around 16 years), middle-aged (about 40), aged (approximately 60) and long-lived (approximately 89). To avoid experimental bias, donors of different ages were spread randomly across the sequencing lanes. Two additional independent replicas of 1 million unique cDNA reads from the same blood draw were analyzed for two donors (one aged 18 to 30 and one aged 80 or older).

The roughly 39 donors, aged about 6 to 100 years, were systemically healthy Caucasian individuals from Russia. Around 10 milliliters of peripheral blood were drawn from each donor into EDTA-treated Vacutainer tubes. PBMCs were isolated by Ficoll-Paque density-gradient centrifugation, with at least 7 million obtained per sample. Trizol reagent was used to extract total RNA from PBMCs, with at least 5.5 micrograms per sample. The percentages of naive CD45RAhigh/CD27high T cells were determined by flow cytometry on a PBMC aliquot from every donor. V trim: 4 bases; J trim: 5 bases; unmatched bases: 8. Its CDR3 holds 15 amino acids, cysteine through phenylalanine. Only the CDR3 DNA stays, 45 bases, in frame from base 1. In the germline V gene, CDR1 corresponds to SGHTA and CDR2 to FQGNSA. The library relied on 5' RACE. The instrument given in TCRdb is Illumina HiSeq 2500. A second 7 to 11 cycle PCR used a sample-barcoded 5' primer and a J-beta primer mix. A template-switch 5' adaptor carrying 12 random nucleotides introduced a unique molecular identifier onto each TCR beta cDNA molecule. Each sample yielded at least 3 million CDR3-containing paired-end reads. The Mint cDNA synthesis kit, primed by a TRBC-specific oligonucleotide, was used to synthesize first-strand cDNA from all RNA. Following uracil-DNA glycosylase treatment, all cDNA underwent a first 18-cycle PCR with the universal primers M1SS and BC2_uni_R. In the original analysis: Normalization of each sample was performed by random selection of 1 million high-quality reads, each carrying a distinct molecular identifier. Instead of being binned into consensus sequences, reads that shared molecular identifiers were thrown out. CDR3 identification, clonotype clustering and error correction used MiTCR with a Q25 quality threshold and the strictest error-elimination algorithm. A nonparametric unseen species model with Euler transformation was used to estimate lower-bound total TCR beta diversity. The public sequencing data were trimmed at Q25 with fastp and processed into clonotypes with MiXCR by TCRdb, which kept only in-frame beta chains. Each entry is one CDR3 protein sequence, shown with its most common DNA and genes. TCRdb assigned the V and J calls; the authors' analysis was not used. This sample lists fewer than 1 million distinct CDR3 sequences; under 45% were detected once. The ten largest clonotypes hold under 20% of the sample.

The investigation overall reported the following: Estimates of total diversity from one million sequenced T cells were regarded as lower bounds and underestimates. The CMV infection status of donors was not known, potentially confounding age-related changes in expanded clonotypes. As age increased, observed TCR beta diversity per million T cells dropped in a roughly linear way, and a significant reduction was already evident by age 40. Observed TCR beta diversity correlated strongly with the percentage of naive T cells measured by flow cytometry. Bulk unsorted PBMC profiling prevented conclusive comparison of naive and antigen-experienced compartments. Compared with the aged group, the long-lived group had more naive CD4+ T cells, fewer expanded clones and increased TCR diversity, suggesting age selection.

Recombination linked TRBV7-2 to TRBJ2-1; a stretch of 7 junction bases matches TRBD2. The sequencing sample was made of blood. This TCR was recovered from a man aged 60 to 69 in good health. The CDR3 corresponds to CASSCRAGPNNEQFF. Here is the DNA: TGTGCCAGCAGCTGTCGAGCGGGGCCTAACAATGAGCAGTTCTTC. Supplemented by the reference TRBV7-2 and TRBJ2-1 proteins around the CDR3, the complete variable domain is GAGVSQSPSNKVTEKGKDVELRCDPISGHTALYWYRQSLGQGLEFLIYFQGNSAPDKSGLPSDRFSAERTGGSVSTLTIQRTQQEDSAVYLCASSCRAGPNNEQFFGPGTRLTVL.